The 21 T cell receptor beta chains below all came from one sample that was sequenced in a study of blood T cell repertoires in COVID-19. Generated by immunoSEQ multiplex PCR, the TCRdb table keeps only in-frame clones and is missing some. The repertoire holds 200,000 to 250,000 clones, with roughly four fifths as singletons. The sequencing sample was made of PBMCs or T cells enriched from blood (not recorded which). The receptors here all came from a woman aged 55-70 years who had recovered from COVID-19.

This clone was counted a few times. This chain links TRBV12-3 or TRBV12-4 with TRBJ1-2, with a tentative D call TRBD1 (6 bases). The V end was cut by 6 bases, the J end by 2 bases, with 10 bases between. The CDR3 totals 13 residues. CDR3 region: CASRRTENYGYTF. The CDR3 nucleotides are TGTGCCAGCAGGAGGACAGAGAACTATGGCTACACCTTC.

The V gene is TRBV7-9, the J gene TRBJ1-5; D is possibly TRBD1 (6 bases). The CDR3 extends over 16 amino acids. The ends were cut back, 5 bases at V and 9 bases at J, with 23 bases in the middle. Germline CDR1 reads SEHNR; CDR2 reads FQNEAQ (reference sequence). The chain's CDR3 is CASSGGQNSLIGPQHF. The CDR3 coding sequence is TGTGCCAGCAGCGGTGGACAGAATTCCTTAATAGGGCCCCAGCATTTT.

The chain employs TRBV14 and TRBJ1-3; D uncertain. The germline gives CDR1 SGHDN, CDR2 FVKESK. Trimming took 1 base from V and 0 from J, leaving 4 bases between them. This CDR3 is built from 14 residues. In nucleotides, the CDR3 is TGTGCCAGCAGCCAAGGAGCCTCTGGAAACACCATATATTTT. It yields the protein CASSQGASGNTIYF.

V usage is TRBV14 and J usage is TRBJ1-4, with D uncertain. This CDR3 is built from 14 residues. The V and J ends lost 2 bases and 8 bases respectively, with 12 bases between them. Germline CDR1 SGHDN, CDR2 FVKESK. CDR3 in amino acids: CASSQFGGIEKLFF. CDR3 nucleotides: TGTGCCAGCAGCCAATTCGGAGGGATCGAAAAACTGTTTTTT.

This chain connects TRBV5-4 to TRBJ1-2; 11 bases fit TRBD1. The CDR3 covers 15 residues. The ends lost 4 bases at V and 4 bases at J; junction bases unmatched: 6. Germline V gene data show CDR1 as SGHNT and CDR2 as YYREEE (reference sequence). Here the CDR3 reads CASSRTGGEGYGYTF. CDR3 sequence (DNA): TGTGCCAGCAGCCGGACAGGGGGCGAGGGCTATGGCTACACCTTC.

Written as DNA, the CDR3 is TGTGCCAGCAGCCTCAGGGGTCTGAACACTGAAGCTTTCTTT. This sequence encodes CASSLRGLNTEAFF. The chain is built from TRBV6-5 and TRBJ1-1, with a weak D call TRBD1 (6 bases). The CDR3 is 14 amino acids. Trimming shortened V by 6 bases and J by 0 bases, and 11 bases separated the two germline ends. Per the germline V gene, CDR1 is MNHEY and CDR2 is SVGAGI.

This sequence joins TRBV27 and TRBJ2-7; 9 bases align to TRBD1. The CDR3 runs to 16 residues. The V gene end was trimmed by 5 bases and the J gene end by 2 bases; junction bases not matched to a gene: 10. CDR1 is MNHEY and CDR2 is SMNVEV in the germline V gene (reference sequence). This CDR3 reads CASSPLNRGLAYEQYF. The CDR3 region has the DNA TGTGCCAGCAGTCCACTGAACAGGGGGCTCGCCTACGAGCAGTACTTC.

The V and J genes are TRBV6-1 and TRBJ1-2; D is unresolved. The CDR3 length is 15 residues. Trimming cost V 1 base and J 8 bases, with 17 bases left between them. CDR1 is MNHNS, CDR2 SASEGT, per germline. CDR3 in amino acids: CASSEELRADSGYTF. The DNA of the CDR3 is TGTGCCAGCAGTGAAGAACTCCGAGCGGACTCCGGCTACACCTTC.

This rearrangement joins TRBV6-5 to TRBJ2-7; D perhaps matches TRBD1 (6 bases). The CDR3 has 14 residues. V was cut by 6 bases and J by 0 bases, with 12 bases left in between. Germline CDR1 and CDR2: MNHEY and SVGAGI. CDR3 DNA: TGTGCCAGCAGGCGCCAGGGGAGCTCCTACGAGCAGTACTTC. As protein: CASRRQGSSYEQYF.

As DNA, the CDR3 is TGTGCCAGCAGCTCAACAGGGGCCCCGCACACTGAAGCTTTCTTT. Its protein is CASSSTGAPHTEAFF. This chain connects TRBV7-9 to TRBJ1-1, with 7 positions matching TRBD1. CDR1 is SEHNR and CDR2 is FQNEAQ in the germline V gene (reference sequence). The V gene end was trimmed by 4 bases and the J gene end by 3 bases; junction bases not matched to a gene: 8. The length of the CDR3 is 15 residues.

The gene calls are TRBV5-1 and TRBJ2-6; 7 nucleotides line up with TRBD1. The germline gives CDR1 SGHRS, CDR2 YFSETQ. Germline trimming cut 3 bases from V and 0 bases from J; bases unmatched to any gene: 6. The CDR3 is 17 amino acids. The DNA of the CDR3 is TGCGCCAGCAGCTCTGCAGGGGGAAGCTCTGGGGCCAACGTCCTGACTTTC. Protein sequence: CASSSAGGSSGANVLTF.

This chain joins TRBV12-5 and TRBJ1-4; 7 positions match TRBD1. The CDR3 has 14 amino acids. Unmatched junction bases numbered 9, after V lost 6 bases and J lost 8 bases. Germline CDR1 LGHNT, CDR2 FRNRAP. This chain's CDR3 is CASGQQGYREKLFF. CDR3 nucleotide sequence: TGTGCTAGTGGACAACAGGGGTATCGGGAAAAACTGTTTTTT.

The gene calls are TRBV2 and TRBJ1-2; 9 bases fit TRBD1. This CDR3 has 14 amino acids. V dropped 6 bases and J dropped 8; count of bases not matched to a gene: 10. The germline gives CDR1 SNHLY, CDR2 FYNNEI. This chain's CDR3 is CASRGGTGSFGYTF. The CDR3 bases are TGTGCCAGCAGAGGAGGGACAGGGTCGTTCGGCTACACCTTC.

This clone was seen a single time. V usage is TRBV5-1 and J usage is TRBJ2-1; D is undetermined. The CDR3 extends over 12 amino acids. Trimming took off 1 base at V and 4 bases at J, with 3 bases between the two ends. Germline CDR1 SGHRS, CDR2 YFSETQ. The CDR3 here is CASSLQYNEQFF. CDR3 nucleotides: TGCGCCAGCAGCTTGCAGTACAATGAGCAGTTCTTC.

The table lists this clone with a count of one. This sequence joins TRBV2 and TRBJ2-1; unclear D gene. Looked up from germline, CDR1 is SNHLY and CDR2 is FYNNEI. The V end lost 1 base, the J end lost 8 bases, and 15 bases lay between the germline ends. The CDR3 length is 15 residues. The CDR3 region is CASSEGRSPRHEQFF. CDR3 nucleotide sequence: TGTGCCAGCAGTGAAGGCAGGTCCCCACGACATGAGCAGTTCTTC.

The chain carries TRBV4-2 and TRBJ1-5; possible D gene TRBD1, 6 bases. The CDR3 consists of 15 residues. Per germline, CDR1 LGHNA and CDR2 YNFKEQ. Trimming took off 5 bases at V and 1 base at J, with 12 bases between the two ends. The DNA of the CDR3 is TGTGCCAGCAGCTTTTACAGGGTAAGCAATCAGCCCCAGCATTTT. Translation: CASSFYRVSNQPQHF.

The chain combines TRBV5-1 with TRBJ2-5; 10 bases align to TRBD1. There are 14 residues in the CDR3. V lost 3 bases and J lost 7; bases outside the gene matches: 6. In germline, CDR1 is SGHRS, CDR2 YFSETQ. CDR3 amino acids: CASSSTGGEVTQYF. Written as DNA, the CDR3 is TGCGCCAGCAGCTCGACAGGGGGCGAGGTGACCCAGTACTTC.

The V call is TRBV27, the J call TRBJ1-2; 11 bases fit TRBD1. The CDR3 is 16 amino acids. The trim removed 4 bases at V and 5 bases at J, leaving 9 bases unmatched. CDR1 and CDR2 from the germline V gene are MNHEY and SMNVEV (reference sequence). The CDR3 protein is CASSWSGTGGVYGYTF. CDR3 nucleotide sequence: TGTGCCAGCAGTTGGTCCGGGACAGGGGGTGTTTATGGCTACACCTTC.

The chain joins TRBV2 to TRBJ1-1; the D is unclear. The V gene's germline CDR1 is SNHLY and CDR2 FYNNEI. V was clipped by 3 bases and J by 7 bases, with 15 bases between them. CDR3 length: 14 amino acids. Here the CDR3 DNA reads TGTGCCAGCAGTGATGGGCCGCCGATGGTTGAAGCTTTCTTT. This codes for CASSDGPPMVEAFF.

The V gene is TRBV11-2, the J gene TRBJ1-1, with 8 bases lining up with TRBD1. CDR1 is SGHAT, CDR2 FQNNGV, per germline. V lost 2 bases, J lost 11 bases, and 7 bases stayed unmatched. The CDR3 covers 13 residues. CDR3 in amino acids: CASSLQYRGYAFF. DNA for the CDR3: TGTGCCAGCAGCTTACAATACAGGGGGTATGCTTTCTTT.

The chain's CDR3 is CASSAGTDSYEQYF. Written as DNA, the CDR3 is TGTGCCAGCAGCGCCGGGACAGACTCCTACGAGCAGTACTTC. The chain recombines TRBV6-5 with TRBJ2-7; TRBD1 matches at 7 bases. The V gene end was trimmed by 6 bases and the J gene end by 0 bases; junction bases not matched to a gene: 5. The CDR3 spans 14 residues. CDR1 MNHEY and CDR2 SVGAGI come from the germline V gene.